This T cell receptor (beta chain) came from a study of post-analysis software for immune sequencing data. Study-wide findings and caveats: The F measure placed samples prepared in the same batch into strongly shared clusters. Relative to controls, patients with multiple sclerosis showed significantly lower normalized Chao1 diversity. Controls had lower frequencies than patients of roughly five TRBV segments, which included TRBV5-6, TRBV5-1 and TRBV20-1.

Of note for this clonotype: Its antigen is as yet unknown.

V dropped 6 bases and J dropped 4; count of bases not matched to a gene: 4. The CDR3 has 14 residues. CDR1 MNHEY and CDR2 SVGEGT come from the germline V gene. Carried by the TCR beta cDNA libraries were unique molecular identifiers. Between roughly 1 and 10 million T cells gave rise to around 500,000 cDNA molecules. TCRdb used MiXCR to reprocess the PCR reads, holding one entry per CDR3 protein. The sample contains roughly 700,000 distinct CDR3 sequences, 25% to 30% of which appear only once. This receptor was obtained from a girl aged 10-17 years with multiple sclerosis. The sample taken for sequencing was blood. The chain is built from TRBV6-2 or TRBV6-3 and TRBJ2-7; 12 positions agree with TRBD2. CDR3 loop: CASRHGTSGYEQYF. The CDR3 DNA follows: TGTGCCAGCAGGCACGGGACTAGCGGGTACGAGCAGTACTTC.